The next 26 T cell receptor beta chains were all read from a single sample in a study of early T cells in non-severe SARS-CoV-2 infection. A single record per CDR3 protein comes from TCRdb applying MiXCR to the 5' RACE reads. The data show about 30,000 distinct CDR3 sequences, with more than 4.5% seen just once and about 3.5% held by the top ten. Input material: whole blood. The receptors shown here come from an adult who was a healthcare worker with PCR-confirmed SARS-CoV-2 infection or an uninfected control (not recorded which).

Note on this clonotype: This sequence may be a read error, since a much larger clone differs from it by one base. The chain has TRBV15 and TRBJ2-1, with 8 positions matching TRBD2. Germline V lookup: CDR1 LNHNV, CDR2 YYDKDF (reference sequence). This CDR3 is 15 amino acids long. The DNA of the CDR3 is TGTGTCACCAGCAGAGACGCTAGCGGGTACAATGAGCAGTTCTTC. Its translation: CVTSRDASGYNEQFF.

In its sample, this clonotype was seen many times. V and J are TRBV20-1 and TRBJ1-2; 10 bases line up with TRBD1. Germline V gives CDR1 DFQATT, CDR2 SNEGSKA (reference sequence). V shed 3 bases, J shed 5 bases, and the junction held 12 bases outside the gene matches. CDR3 length equals 16 residues. The CDR3 protein is CSARETGTGALYGYTF. CDR3 bases: TGCAGTGCTAGGGAAACCGGGACAGGGGCTCTGTATGGCTACACCTTC.

This clonotype was detected many times. The chain links TRBV20-1 to TRBJ1-6; no reliable D call. V lost 1 base and J 0 bases, leaving 10 bases between the germline ends. The CDR3 length is 16 residues. The germline V gene encodes CDR1 DFQATT and CDR2 SNEGSKA (reference sequence). The CDR3 spells CSARASPSSYNSPLHF. CDR3 coding DNA: TGCAGTGCTAGAGCCTCCCCGAGCTCCTATAATTCACCCCTCCACTTT.

In this sample, this clonotype turned up many times. The J gene is TRBJ1-2, the V gene TRBV12-3 or TRBV12-4; TRBD1 aligns across 7 bases. J gave up 4 bases and V 6 bases, and 11 bases lay outside the gene matches. The CDR3 extends over 15 amino acids. The chain's CDR3 is CASRPGGQRSYGYTF. CDR3 coding DNA: TGTGCCAGCAGGCCAGGGGGACAGAGATCCTATGGCTACACCTTC.

This clonotype was observed a handful of times. This chain uses TRBV20-1 with TRBJ2-3, with D possibly being TRBD2 (7 bases). Between the trimmed V and J ends, which lost 6 bases and 2 bases, there was a span of 21 bases. Germline loops: CDR1 DFQATT, CDR2 SNEGSKA (reference sequence). This CDR3 region has 16 residues. CDR3 loop: CSAFSERRGATDTQYF. In DNA form, the CDR3 reads TGCAGTGCCTTCTCCGAAAGACGGGGGGCCACAGATACGCAGTATTTT.

This clonotype was seen at least ten times. The chain uses TRBV29-1 and TRBJ2-1, with D possibly matching TRBD1 (6 bases). The V and J ends lost 3 bases and 7 bases respectively, with 10 bases between them. The CDR3 covers 12 residues. Germline CDR1 and CDR2: SQVTM and ANQGSEA. The CDR3 DNA sequence: TGCAGCGTTGAGAGGGGGTCGAATGAGCAGTTCTTC. Translated, it gives CSVERGSNEQFF.

This clonotype was seen only a few times. The V and J genes are TRBV10-2 and TRBJ1-5; 7 positions agree with TRBD1. Germline V gene lookup returns CDR1 WSHSY and CDR2 SAAADI. J lost 4 bases, V lost 2 bases, and 5 bases had no gene match. This CDR3 contains 15 residues. The CDR3 coding sequence is TGCGCCAGCAGTGAGCGGTCAGGGGGGAATCAGCCCCAGCATTTT. This sequence encodes CASSERSGGNQPQHF.

The genes are TRBV5-1 and TRBJ2-2; 7 bases line up with TRBD1. Germline V lookup: CDR1 SGHRS, CDR2 YFSETQ. The trim removed 4 bases at V and 3 bases at J, leaving 0 bases unmatched. The CDR3 is made up of 13 amino acids. DNA of the CDR3: TGCGCCAGCAGCCAGGGGGACACCGGGGAGCTGTTTTTT. Protein sequence: CASSQGDTGELFF.

This clonotype was seen many times. The chain carries TRBV27 and TRBJ1-5, with 9 bases identical to TRBD1. Per the germline V gene, CDR1 is MNHEY and CDR2 is SMNVEV (reference sequence). V was clipped by 5 bases and J by 1 base; unmatched bases: 6. This CDR3 has 16 residues. The CDR3 loop reads CASSEDRGGSNQPQHF. The CDR3 DNA reads as TGTGCCAGCAGTGAGGACAGGGGTGGGAGCAATCAGCCCCAGCATTTT.

V usage is TRBV28 and J usage is TRBJ1-1; 9 bases agree with TRBD1. This CDR3 is built from 15 residues. Germline CDR1 MDHEN, CDR2 SYDVKM. V dropped 3 bases and J dropped 3; count of bases not matched to a gene: 5. The CDR3: CASSFRQGEYTEAFF. In nucleotides, the CDR3 is TGTGCCAGCAGTTTCAGACAGGGGGAGTACACTGAAGCTTTCTTT.

This clonotype was seen many times. This chain links TRBV4-3 with TRBJ2-3, with a possible D match to TRBD2 (6 bases). CDR1 LGHNA and CDR2 YSLEER come from the germline V gene. The CDR3 is 16 residues long. The ends were cut back, 0 bases at V and 1 base at J, with 11 bases in the middle. The CDR3 region has the DNA TGCGCCAGCAGCCAAGAATTAGGCGGGGGCACAGATACGCAGTATTTT. It is translated as CASSQELGGGTDTQYF.

This clonotype was seen many times. The rearrangement uses TRBV28 and TRBJ1-6; 7 nucleotides line up with TRBD1. The junction had 7 bases not matched to a gene; V was cut back by 5 bases and J by 6 bases. The CDR3 length is 15 residues. Germline V gene sequence: CDR1 MDHEN, CDR2 SYDVKM. The chain's CDR3 is CASSGRDRANSPLHF. The CDR3 bases are TGTGCCAGCAGTGGCCGTGACAGGGCTAATTCACCCCTCCACTTT.

This clonotype has a count of ten or more. This rearrangement joins TRBV10-3 to TRBJ2-3; D unresolved. CDR3 length equals 15 residues. V dropped 1 base and J dropped 0 bases, with 8 bases sitting between them. Germline V gene data show CDR1 as ENHRY and CDR2 as SYGVKD. The CDR3 reads CAISEWVQSTDTQYF. The CDR3 nucleotides read TGTGCCATCAGTGAGTGGGTCCAGAGCACAGATACGCAGTATTTT.

This clonotype has at least ten counts. The V gene is TRBV7-3, the J gene TRBJ2-1; 11 positions match TRBD2. This CDR3 contains 15 residues. The germline CDR1 and CDR2 sequences are SGHTA and FQGTGA. Trimming at V came to 1 base and at J to 8 bases, leaving 4 bases not matched to a gene. The CDR3 region has the DNA TGTGCCAGCAGCTTAAAACTAGCGGGAGTCGATGAGCAGTTCTTC. It is translated as CASSLKLAGVDEQFF.

This clonotype came up many times. The rearrangement joins TRBV13 to TRBJ2-3; D is uncertain. This CDR3 is built from 12 residues. V was trimmed by 5 bases and J by 0 bases, leaving 3 bases between them. CDR1 is PRHDT and CDR2 is FYEKMQ in the germline V gene (reference sequence). The DNA for the CDR3 is TGTGCCAGCAGCCCAAGCACAGATACGCAGTATTTT. It encodes CASSPSTDTQYF.

This clonotype came up a few times. The chain uses TRBV6-5 and TRBJ1-1; D ambiguous. This CDR3 spans 15 amino acids. CDR1 MNHEY and CDR2 SVGAGI come from the germline V gene. Trimming removed 6 bases at V and 0 bases at J, with 14 bases between. DNA for the CDR3: TGTGCCAGCAGCCTTCTCGGCAGCATGAACACTGAAGCTTTCTTT. Translation gives CASSLLGSMNTEAFF.

This clonotype was seen more than once but under ten times. CDR3 region: CASSSGYANTEAFF. The CDR3 DNA follows: TGCGCCAGCAGCTCAGGGTACGCGAACACTGAAGCTTTCTTT. This chain joins TRBV5-1 and TRBJ1-1; D may be TRBD1 (5 bases). V lost 3 bases to trimming and J lost 1 base, with 10 bases between them. The CDR3 totals 14 residues. Germline V CDR1 and CDR2: SGHRS, YFSETQ.

This clonotype was detected a few times. The V gene is TRBV9, the J gene TRBJ2-4; D may be TRBD1 or TRBD2 (5 bases each). V lost 0 bases, J lost 7 bases, and 20 bases lay in between. Germline CDR1 reads SGDLS; CDR2 reads YYNGEE. This CDR3 has 17 residues. CDR3 amino acids: CASSVEPQGLAANIQYF. The DNA for the CDR3 is TGTGCCAGCAGCGTAGAACCCCAGGGCCTAGCTGCGAACATTCAGTACTTC.

The rearrangement links TRBV7-9 to TRBJ1-1; D is perhaps TRBD1 (6 bases). This CDR3 region has 14 residues. V was cut by 5 bases and J by 5 bases, with 15 bases left in between. Germline V gene data show CDR1 as SEHNR and CDR2 as FQNEAQ (reference sequence). The CDR3 nucleotides are TGTGCCAGCAGCAGTCAGGCAAGGGGGACTGAAGCTTTCTTT. Translating gives CASSSQARGTEAFF.

At least ten counts were recorded for this clonotype. This chain's CDR3 is CASSPKVAGDYEQYF. DNA of the CDR3: TGTGCCAGCAGCCCTAAGGTAGCTGGGGACTACGAGCAGTACTTC. The rearrangement links TRBV6-6 to TRBJ2-7; D is uncertain. CDR1 is MNHNY and CDR2 is SVGAGI in the germline V gene (reference sequence). The CDR3 covers 15 residues. Trimming left V 6 bases short and J 3 bases short, with 18 bases between.

At least ten counts were recorded for this clonotype. The chain is built from TRBV2 and TRBJ1-6, with D tentatively TRBD1 (5 bases). This CDR3 has 20 residues. With 6 bases removed from V and 0 bases from J, the gap between germline ends came to 24 bases. Germline assignment: CDR1 SNHLY and CDR2 FYNNEI. CDR3 nucleotides: TGTGCCAGCAGACAAAACTTAGCGGGACGTCACGGCTCCTATAATTCACCCCTCCACTTT. Its translation is CASRQNLAGRHGSYNSPLHF. Combining the CDR3 with reference TRBV2 and TRBJ1-6 gives the whole variable domain EPEVTQTPSHQVTQMGQEVILRCVPISNHLYFYWYRQILGQKVEFLVSFYNNEISEKSEIFDDQFSVERPDGSNFTLKIRSTKLEDSAMYFCASRQNLAGRHGSYNSPLHFGNGTRLTVT.

This clonotype was found many times. This chain links TRBV15 with TRBJ2-1; tentatively, D is TRBD1 or TRBD2 (5 bases each). Germline assignment: CDR1 LNHNV and CDR2 YYDKDF (reference sequence). V dropped 5 bases and J dropped 11 bases, with 10 bases sitting between them. This CDR3 is built from 11 residues. The CDR3 nucleotides are TGTGCCACCAGCGGGGGACCTCAGCAGTTCTTC. Protein: CATSGGPQQFF.

This clonotype was seen repeatedly, ten times or more. This chain uses TRBV4-3 with TRBJ2-3; no clear D. The germline V gene encodes CDR1 LGHNA and CDR2 YSLEER. The V end lost 1 base, the J end lost 4 bases, and 9 bases lay between the germline ends. The length of the CDR3 is 14 residues. CDR3 protein: CASSQVILPDTQYF. CDR3 nucleotide sequence: TGCGCCAGCAGCCAAGTGATTCTCCCAGATACGCAGTATTTT.

The chain links TRBV6-5 to TRBJ1-5, with 9 bases that match TRBD1. This CDR3 spans 15 amino acids. CDR1 and CDR2 from the germline V gene are MNHEY and SVGAGI. V gave up 6 bases and J gave up 4 bases; unmatched junction bases: 7. CDR3 sequence: CASSPTGTGNQPQHF. The DNA of the CDR3 is TGTGCCAGCAGCCCAACCGGGACAGGGAATCAGCCCCAGCATTTT.

This clonotype showed up just a few times. The rearrangement links TRBV20-1 to TRBJ2-5; D is ambiguous. Per the germline V gene, CDR1 is DFQATT and CDR2 is SNEGSKA (reference sequence). Between the trimmed V and J ends, which lost 3 bases and 0 bases, there was a span of 5 bases. The CDR3 length is 12 residues. The CDR3 here is CSARFNQETQYF. CDR3 sequence (DNA): TGCAGTGCTAGGTTTAACCAAGAGACCCAGTACTTC.

V usage is TRBV2 and J usage is TRBJ2-1, with a tentative D call TRBD2 (6 bases). The CDR3 sequence is 11 residues long. V lost 8 bases, J lost 10 bases, and 12 bases lay in between. Per germline, CDR1 SNHLY and CDR2 FYNNEI. The CDR3 coding sequence is TGTGCCAGCTTACTAGCTGGGGAGCAGTTCTTC. This codes for CASLLAGEQFF.